This TCR beta chain stems from a study of T cells after yellow fever vaccination. One entry per CDR3 protein results from TCRdb running MiXCR on the 5' RACE reads. The sample holds 500,000 to 650,000 distinct CDR3 sequences; approximately 13% are singletons and the top ten take more than 12%. There are a few counts of this clonotype. This CDR3 region has 18 residues. Germline-derived CDR1 and CDR2 are LNHDA and SQIVND (reference sequence). V was pared by 3 bases and J by 5 bases, with 16 bases of the junction left unmatched. The sequenced sample was PBMCs, obtained on the day of the yellow fever booster vaccination. The chain uses TRBV19 and TRBJ2-1; 7 nucleotides match TRBD2. This sequence originates from a man under 40 who received the YFV17D yellow fever vaccine. CDR3 nucleotide sequence: TGTGCCAGTAGTATTTGGGGCATCGCGGGAGTGGGTAACAATGAGCAGTTCTTC. Protein product: CASSIWGIAGVGNNEQFF.